The 7 T cell receptor beta chains presented below share a single source sample, sequenced in a study of blood T cell repertoires in COVID-19. The data were produced by immunoSEQ multiplex PCR, yet TCRdb's version contains in-frame clones alone and is incomplete. This table holds 110,000 to 150,000 clones, about 86% found once. Specimen: peripheral blood. These receptors came from a human donor in a cohort sampled during active COVID-19.

J is TRBJ2-5 and V is TRBV4-3, with D tentatively TRBD2 (8 bases). The CDR3 runs to 16 residues. V was clipped by 1 base and J by 9 bases, with 21 bases between them. Germline values: CDR1 LGHNA, CDR2 YSLEER. The CDR3 region has the DNA TGCGCCAGCAGCCAAGCCTCGGGGGGGGACAGCACGGCCCAGTACTTC. It codes for CASSQASGGDSTAQYF.

In this sample, this clone turned up a few times. DNA of the CDR3: TGTGCCAGCAGTGACAATTCCGGGACTCGGAGATTCTTC. This codes for CASSDNSGTRRFF. This sequence joins TRBV6-4 and TRBJ2-1; tentative D call: TRBD2 (6 bases). The length of the CDR3 is 13 residues. Trimming cost V 2 bases and J 16 bases, with 18 bases left between them. Germline values: CDR1 MRHNA, CDR2 SNTAGT.

This sequence joins TRBV9 and TRBJ2-7; D possibly corresponds to TRBD1 (6 bases). The length of the CDR3 is 15 residues. The V end was cut by 4 bases, the J end by 1 base, with 15 bases between. Looked up from germline, CDR1 is SGDLS and CDR2 is YYNGEE. The CDR3 bases are TGTGCCAGCAGCCTCCGGGACACGGAATCCTACGAGCAGTACTTC. Translation: CASSLRDTESYEQYF.

The chain employs TRBV27 and TRBJ1-2, with 9 bases aligning to TRBD1. Germline values: CDR1 MNHEY, CDR2 SMNVEV (reference sequence). This CDR3 spans 16 amino acids. The V and J ends lost 6 bases and 8 bases, in that order; junction bases with no gene match: 16. CDR3 in DNA: TGTGCCAGCAGCCCCAAATCAAGAACAGGGGGCAAGGGCTACACCTTC. Translating gives CASSPKSRTGGKGYTF.

This chain links TRBV7-2 with TRBJ2-3, with D perhaps matching TRBD2 (5 bases). CDR1 is SGHTA, CDR2 FQGNSA, per germline. The CDR3 runs to 14 residues. V gave up 4 bases and J gave up 3 bases, with 11 bases separating them. The CDR3 bases are TGTGCCAGCAGCTCGGGGTTGGGGACAGATACGCAGTATTTT. This sequence encodes CASSSGLGTDTQYF.

The chain employs TRBV5-1 and TRBJ2-7, with D possibly TRBD2 on 5 matching bases. This CDR3 has 13 residues. CDR1 is SGHRS, CDR2 YFSETQ, per germline. Trimming stripped 6 bases from V and 0 bases from J, with 10 bases between. The CDR3 bases are TGCGCCAGCAACATCGGGGACTCCTACGAGCAGTACTTC. Its protein product is CASNIGDSYEQYF.

This clone was picked up a small number of times. The chain links TRBV7-2 to TRBJ2-7; D gene uncertain. The V end lost 6 bases, the J end lost 6 bases, and 18 bases lay between the germline ends. CDR1 SGHTA and CDR2 FQGNSA come from the germline V gene. CDR3 size: 14 residues. The CDR3 nucleotides read TGTGCCAGCAGTCCATCTACGGGTTTGGGCGAGCAGTACTTC. Translating gives CASSPSTGLGEQYF. The variable domain in full, with the rest retrieved from reference TRBV7-2 and TRBJ2-7, is GAGVSQSPSNKVTEKGKDVELRCDPISGHTALYWYRQSLGQGLEFLIYFQGNSAPDKSGLPSDRFSAERTGGSVSTLTIQRTQQEDSAVYLCASSPSTGLGEQYFGPGTRLTVT.